This T cell receptor beta chain was captured by sequencing in a study of breast tumors, draining lymph nodes, adjacent tissues (dated by TCRdb to 2016 to 2017). As for the study more broadly: In breast cancer patients, the study compared the TCR beta repertoires of tumor, adjacent nontumor tissue and axillary lymph nodes. The study aimed to assess the relationships and possible T-cell exchange between tumor, surrounding tissue and draining lymph node repertoires in human breast cancer. The research as a whole found: Tumor and nontumor tissue repertoires were significantly more similar in luminal-like than in basal-like breast cancer. The study presented the conclusion that tumor T cells originate in lymph nodes as consistent with a hypothesis, not as something directly demonstrated. Tumors showed preferential V and J gene usage, and their T-cell repertoire diversity fell below that of lymph nodes yet above that of nontumor tissue. A scenario in which most tumor T cells derive from the lymph node and then expand within tumor tissue was judged to be consistent with the data.

As encoded in the germline V gene, CDR1 is MNHNS while CDR2 is SASEGT. V lost 7 bases and J lost 3 bases; the stretch between them is 16 bases long. The CDR3 runs 14 amino acids, cysteine and phenylalanine included. Of the read, only the CDR3 DNA is kept; its 42 bases are in frame from base 1. Ten or more counts support this clonotype. The antigen it binds to is not known. Qualities for individual bases were not recorded, and no much larger clone is one base off. Lymph node samples came from the axillary draining lymph nodes of breast cancer patients. Sequenced on an Illumina HiSeq 2000. TCR beta chain libraries were generated by multiplex PCR amplification. The amplified TCR beta chain products were analyzed by high-throughput sequencing. TCRdb cleaned the public reads at Q25 with fastp, built clones with MiXCR and kept in-frame beta chains. Each record represents a unique CDR3 protein, reported with the most common genes and DNA among its rows. Counted in this sample were tens of thousands of distinct CDR3 sequences; approximately 31% of them appeared once. The ten largest clones capture 8.1% of the sample.

Rearrangement joined TRBV6-1 to TRBJ2-7, with TRBD1 as a weak D call on 6 bases. This TCR was sampled from a female donor with breast cancer. Some clones in this sample may be carry-over from other donors' samples. Sequencing input: axillary lymph node tissue. This receptor carries the CDR3 CASTSGQTYYEQYF. The nucleotide sequence reads as follows: TGTGCCAGCACCTCGGGACAAACCTACTACGAGCAGTACTTC.